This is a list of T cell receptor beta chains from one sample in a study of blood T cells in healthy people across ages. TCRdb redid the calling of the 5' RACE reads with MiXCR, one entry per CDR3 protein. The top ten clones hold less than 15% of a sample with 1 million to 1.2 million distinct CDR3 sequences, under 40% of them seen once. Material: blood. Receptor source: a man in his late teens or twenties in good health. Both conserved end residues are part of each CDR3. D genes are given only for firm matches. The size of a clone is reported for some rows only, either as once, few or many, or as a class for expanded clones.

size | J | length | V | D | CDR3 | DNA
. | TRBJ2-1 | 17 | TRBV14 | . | CASSPRPGASHLNEQFF | TGTGCCAGCAGCCCTCGACCGGGGGCCTCCCATCTCAATGAGCAGTTCTTC
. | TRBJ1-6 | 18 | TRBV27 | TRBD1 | CASSSTWDRVGYNSPLHF | TGTGCCAGCAGTTCCACCTGGGACAGGGTGGGCTATAATTCACCCCTCCACTTT
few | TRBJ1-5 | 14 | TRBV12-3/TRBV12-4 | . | CASSLGQPGQPQHF | TGTGCCAGCAGTCTTGGACAGCCTGGGCAGCCCCAGCATTTT
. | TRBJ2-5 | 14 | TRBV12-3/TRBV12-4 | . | CASSLAGTSGVWYF | TGTGCCAGCAGTTTAGCAGGAACTTCGGGGGTTTGGTACTTC
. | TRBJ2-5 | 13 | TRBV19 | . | CASSIDLSETQYF | TGTGCCAGTAGTATAGATCTATCAGAGACCCAGTACTTC
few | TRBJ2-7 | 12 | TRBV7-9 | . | CASSLGPGEQYF | TGTGCCAGCAGCTTAGGCCCAGGAGAGCAGTACTTC
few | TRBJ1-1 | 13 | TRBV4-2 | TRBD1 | CASSGRGVTEAFF | TGTGCCAGCAGTGGCAGGGGGGTTACTGAAGCTTTCTTT
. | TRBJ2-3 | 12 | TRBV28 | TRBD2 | CAHQAGADTQYF | TGTGCCCACCAGGCGGGGGCAGATACGCAGTATTTT
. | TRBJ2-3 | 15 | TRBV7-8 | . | CASSLGFGNTDTQYF | TGTGCCAGCAGCTTGGGATTCGGGAACACAGATACGCAGTATTTT
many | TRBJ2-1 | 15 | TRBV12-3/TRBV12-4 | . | CASSLGVGTYNEQFF | TGTGCCAGCAGTTTAGGGGTAGGAACGTACAATGAGCAGTTCTTC
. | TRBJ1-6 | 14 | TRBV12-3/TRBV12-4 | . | CASRGRRNNSPLHF | TGTGCCAGCAGGGGTCGCCGAAATAATTCACCCCTCCACTTT
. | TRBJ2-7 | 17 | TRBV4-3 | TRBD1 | CASSRNSPRDRAYEQYF | TGCGCCAGCAGCCGTAACTCCCCACGGGACAGGGCGTACGAGCAGTACTTC
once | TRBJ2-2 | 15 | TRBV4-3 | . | CASSQGERGPGELFF | TGCGCCAGCAGCCAAGGAGAAAGGGGTCCCGGGGAGCTGTTTTTT
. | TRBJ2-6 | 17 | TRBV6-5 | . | CASSYLLRASGANVLTF | TGTGCCAGCAGTTACCTTCTTAGGGCGTCGGGGGCCAACGTCCTGACTTTC
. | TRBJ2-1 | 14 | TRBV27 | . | CASSLSATKAEQFF | TGTGCCAGCAGTTTATCGGCTACAAAGGCTGAGCAGTTCTTC
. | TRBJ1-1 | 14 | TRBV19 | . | CASSIDPRVTEAFF | TGTGCCAGTAGTATAGATCCCCGGGTGACTGAAGCTTTCTTT
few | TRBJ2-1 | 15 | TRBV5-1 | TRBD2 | CASSLASSGGDEQFF | TGCGCCAGCAGCTTGGCCTCTAGCGGGGGCGATGAGCAGTTCTTC
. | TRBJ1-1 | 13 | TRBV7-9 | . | CASSVVLDTEAFF | TGTGCCAGCAGCGTAGTACTGGACACTGAAGCTTTCTTT
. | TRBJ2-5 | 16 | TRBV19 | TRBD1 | CASSIPSRGIKETQYF | TGTGCCAGTAGTATCCCCAGCAGGGGGATTAAAGAGACCCAGTACTTC
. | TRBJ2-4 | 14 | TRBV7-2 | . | CASSPHIAKNIQYF | TGTGCCAGCAGCCCCCACATAGCCAAAAACATTCAGTACTTC
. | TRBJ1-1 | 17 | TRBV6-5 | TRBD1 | CASSYSVGQGFHTEAFF | TGTGCCAGCAGTTACTCGGTTGGACAGGGGTTTCATACTGAAGCTTTCTTT
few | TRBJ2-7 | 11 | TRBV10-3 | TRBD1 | CAIRTGGEQYF | TGTGCCATCAGAACAGGGGGCGAGCAGTACTTC
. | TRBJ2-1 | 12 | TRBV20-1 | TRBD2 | CSAIGEGNEQFF | TGCAGTGCTATAGGGGAGGGGAATGAGCAGTTCTTC
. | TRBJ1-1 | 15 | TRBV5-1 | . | CASSPSGSSGTEAFF | TGCGCCAGCAGCCCGAGCGGGAGTTCGGGAACTGAAGCTTTCTTT
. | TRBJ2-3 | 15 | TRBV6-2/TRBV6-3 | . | CASTLLRGEGDTQYF | TGTGCCAGCACCCTCCTCAGGGGGGAAGGAGATACGCAGTATTTT
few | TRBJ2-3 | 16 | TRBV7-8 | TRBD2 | CASSYGRGLLTDTQYF | TGTGCCAGCAGCTACGGGAGGGGACTACTCACAGATACGCAGTATTTT
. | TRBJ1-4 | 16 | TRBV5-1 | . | CASSSGTRATNEKLFF | TGCGCCAGCAGCTCCGGGACTAGAGCAACTAATGAAAAACTGTTTTTT
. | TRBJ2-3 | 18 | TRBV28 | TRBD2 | CASSPAWTSGGRTHTQYF | TGTGCCAGCAGTCCTGCCTGGACTAGCGGGGGGCGTACGCATACGCAGTATTTT
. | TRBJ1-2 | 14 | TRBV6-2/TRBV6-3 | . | CASSRPGGNYGYTF | TGTGCCAGCAGTCGACCCGGGGGTAACTATGGCTACACCTTC
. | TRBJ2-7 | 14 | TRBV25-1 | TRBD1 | CARIRGLPAYEQYF | TGTGCCAGGATCAGGGGGCTACCAGCATACGAGCAGTACTTC
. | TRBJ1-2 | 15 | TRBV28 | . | CASSSPDSFSNGYTF | TGTGCCAGCAGTTCCCCAGACAGTTTTAGTAATGGCTACACCTTC
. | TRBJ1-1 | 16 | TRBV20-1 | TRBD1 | CSARDQNRGGNTEAFF | TGCAGTGCTAGAGATCAGAACAGGGGTGGGAACACTGAGGCTTTCTTT
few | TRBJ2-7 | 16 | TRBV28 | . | CASSPLLGGIPHEQYF | TGTGCCAGCAGTCCTCTTTTAGGGGGAATCCCTCACGAGCAGTACTTC
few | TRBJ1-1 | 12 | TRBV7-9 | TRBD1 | CASRTGESEAFF | TGTGCCAGCCGTACAGGGGAGTCCGAAGCTTTCTTT
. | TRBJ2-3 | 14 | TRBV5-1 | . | CASSLEGITDTQYF | TGCGCCAGCAGCTTGGAGGGGATAACAGATACGCAGTATTTT
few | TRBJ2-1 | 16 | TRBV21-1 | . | CASSKGGRGLSVQQFF | TGTGCCAGCAGCAAAGGGGGCAGGGGGTTGTCCGTCCAGCAGTTCTTC
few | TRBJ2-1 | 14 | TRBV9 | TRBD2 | CASGGGNTYNEQFF | TGTGCCAGCGGCGGGGGTAATACCTACAATGAGCAGTTCTTC
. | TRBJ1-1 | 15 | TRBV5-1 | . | CASSTGRRGNTEAFF | TGCGCCAGCAGTACGGGACGCAGGGGGAACACTGAAGCTTTCTTT
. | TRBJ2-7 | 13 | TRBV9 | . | CASSVVVGDEQYF | TGTGCCAGCAGCGTAGTGGTGGGGGATGAGCAGTACTTC
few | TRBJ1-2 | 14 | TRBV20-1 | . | CSAGPGHNFYGYTF | TGCAGTGCCGGGCCGGGACACAATTTTTATGGCTACACCTTC
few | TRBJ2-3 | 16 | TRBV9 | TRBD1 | CASSVDTGTGVDTQYF | TGTGCCAGCAGCGTAGATACCGGGACAGGGGTAGATACGCAGTATTTT
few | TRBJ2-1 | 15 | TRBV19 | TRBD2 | CASKMTSRAYNEQFF | TGTGCCAGTAAAATGACTAGCCGAGCCTACAATGAGCAGTTCTTC
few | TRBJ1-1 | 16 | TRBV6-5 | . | CASSPYRSGMNTEAFF | TGTGCCAGCAGTCCCTACAGGTCGGGAATGAACACTGAAGCTTTCTTT
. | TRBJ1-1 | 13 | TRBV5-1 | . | CASNFGGGTEAFF | TGCGCCAGCAACTTTGGGGGCGGCACTGAAGCTTTCTTT
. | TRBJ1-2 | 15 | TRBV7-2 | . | CASSTTGQLNYGYTF | TGTGCCAGCAGCACCACTGGACAGCTTAACTATGGCTACACCTTC
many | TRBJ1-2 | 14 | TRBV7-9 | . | CASSSLTANYGYTF | TGTGCCAGCAGCTCACTGACAGCCAACTATGGCTACACCTTC
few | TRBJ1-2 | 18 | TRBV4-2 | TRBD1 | CASSQVGGQVPASHGYTF | TGTGCCAGCAGCCAAGTAGGGGGCCAGGTACCAGCCAGTCATGGCTACACCTTC
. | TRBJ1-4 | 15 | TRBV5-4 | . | CASSLNDRSNEKLFF | TGTGCCAGCAGCTTGAACGACAGGTCTAATGAAAAACTGTTTTTT
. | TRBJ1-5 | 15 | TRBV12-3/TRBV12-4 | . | CASSGYPRGNQPQHF | TGTGCCAGCAGTGGTTACCCGAGGGGCAATCAGCCCCAGCATTTT
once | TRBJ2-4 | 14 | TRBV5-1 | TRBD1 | CASSQQVTGEEQYF | TGCGCCAGCAGCCAGCAGGTGACAGGGGAGGAGCAGTACTTC
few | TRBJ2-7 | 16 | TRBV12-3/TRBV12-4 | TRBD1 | CASSHTPGQVNYEQYF | TGTGCCAGCAGTCATACGCCGGGACAGGTAAATTACGAGCAGTACTTC
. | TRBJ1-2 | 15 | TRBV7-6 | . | CAGSLIHHSNYGYTF | TGTGCCGGCAGCTTAATCCACCATTCTAACTATGGCTACACCTTC
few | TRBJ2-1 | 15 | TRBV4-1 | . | CASSQDQGLGNEQFF | TGCGCCAGCAGCCAAGATCAGGGTTTGGGGAATGAGCAGTTCTTC
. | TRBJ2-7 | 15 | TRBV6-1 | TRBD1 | CASSGFDRAVSEQYF | TGTGCCAGCAGTGGTTTCGACAGGGCAGTAAGCGAGCAGTACTTC
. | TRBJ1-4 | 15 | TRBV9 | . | CASSVQGIYDEKLFF | TGTGCCAGCAGCGTTCAGGGGATTTATGATGAAAAACTGTTTTTT
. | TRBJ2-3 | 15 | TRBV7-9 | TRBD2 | CASSRPPGGGDTQYF | TGTGCCAGCAGCAGACCCCCCGGGGGGGGCGATACGCAGTATTTT
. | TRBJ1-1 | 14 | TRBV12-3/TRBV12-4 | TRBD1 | CASSLQGENTEAFF | TGTGCCAGCAGTCTTCAGGGGGAGAACACTGAAGCTTTCTTT
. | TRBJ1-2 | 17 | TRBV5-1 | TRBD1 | CASSLVGDSAGVDGYTF | TGCGCCAGCAGCTTGGTAGGGGACAGCGCCGGTGTAGATGGCTACACCTTC
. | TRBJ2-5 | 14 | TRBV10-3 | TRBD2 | CAINGGGASETQYF | TGTGCCATCAACGGCGGGGGGGCGTCAGAGACCCAGTACTTC